This TCR beta chain was recorded in a study of CD8 T cells in ankylosing spondylitis. TCRdb itself ran the 5' RACE reads through MiXCR, one entry per CDR3 protein. In the table there are some 340,000 distinct CDR3 sequences, around 15% of which are singletons. The V segment lost 5 bases and the J segment 4 bases; nucleotides outside the gene matches: 4. CDR3 length: 13 residues. CDR1 and CDR2 from the germline V gene are DFQATT and SNEGSKA (reference sequence). This clonotype showed up just a few times. Its antigen is still unknown. Study results and limitations: Previous work reported some of these motif variants in the synovial fluid and blood of reactive arthritis.

This chain connects TRBV20-1 to TRBJ2-2; 7 bases fit TRBD1. The specimen sequenced was blood, either unsorted or a sorted T cell fraction (not recorded which). The receptor was isolated from a male donor with ankylosing spondylitis or in good health (not recorded which). The CDR3 bases are TGCAGTGCTCATACAGGGGTCACCGGGGAGCTGTTTTTT. It codes for CSAHTGVTGELFF.